These 9 T cell receptor beta chains originate from one sample sequenced in a study of beta chain features in type 1 diabetes. As every portion of the isolated RNA was reverse transcribed, the sequencing read expressed TCRB transcripts. TCRdb's table, derived via immunoSEQ multiplex PCR, lists solely in-frame clones and lacks some. Found here are about 450,000 clones, 10% to 12% of them singletons; the top ten hold roughly 0.046%. Sequencing input: naive CD4+ T cells from blood. These TCRs come from a woman under 30 in good health.

CDR3 residues: CASSSVVGPHTDTQYF. In nucleotides, the CDR3 is TGTGCCAGCAGTTCCGTTGTCGGCCCCCACACAGATACGCAGTATTTT. J is TRBJ2-3 and V is TRBV5-4; no clear D gene. V dropped 5 bases and J dropped 2 bases, with 18 bases sitting between them. Per the germline V gene, CDR1 is SGHNT and CDR2 is YYREEE (reference sequence). The CDR3 is 16 amino acids.

This clone showed up just a few times. The genes are TRBV27 and TRBJ2-7, with 9 bases matching TRBD1. CDR1 is MNHEY and CDR2 is SMNVEV in the germline V gene (reference sequence). The CDR3 covers 13 residues. V shed 4 bases and J 6 bases; nucleotides not matched to a gene: 4. The CDR3 DNA sequence: TGTGCCAGCAGTTGGACAGGGGCGGGCGAGCAGTACGTC. Translation: CASSWTGAGEQYV.

The genes are TRBV19 and TRBJ1-5; D perhaps matches TRBD1 (6 bases). With 6 bases removed from V and 9 bases from J, the gap between germline ends came to 12 bases. CDR1 LNHDA and CDR2 SQIVND come from the germline V gene (reference sequence). The CDR3 contains 12 residues. This CDR3 reads CASRTGEGPQHF. The CDR3 DNA reads as TGTGCCAGTAGGACAGGCGAGGGGCCCCAGCATTTT.

This chain links TRBV6-5 with TRBJ1-6, with TRBD1 identical over 8 bases. Germline assignment: CDR1 MNHEY and CDR2 SVGAGI. Germline trimming cut 0 bases from V and 7 bases from J; bases unmatched to any gene: 2. The CDR3 loop spans 15 amino acids. The CDR3 region is CASSYSWTGNSPLHF. Written as DNA, the CDR3 is TGTGCCAGCAGTTACTCTTGGACAGGGAATTCACCCCTCCACTTT.

This clone was detected a few times. J is TRBJ2-1 and V is TRBV4-1; either TRBD1 or TRBD2 may supply D (5 bases each). This CDR3 spans 16 amino acids. Germline lookup yields CDR1 MGHRA and CDR2 YSYEKL. The V and J ends lost 1 base and 9 bases respectively, with 19 bases between them. DNA of the CDR3: TGCGCCAGCAGCCAAGGGGATCGGGGCTGGAGTAGTGAGCAGTTCTTC. It codes for CASSQGDRGWSSEQFF.

The rearrangement links TRBV28 to TRBJ2-7; D may correspond to TRBD1 or TRBD2 (5 bases each). Trimming took off 4 bases at V and 2 bases at J, with 21 bases between the two ends. Germline lookup yields CDR1 MDHEN and CDR2 SYDVKM. CDR3 length equals 17 residues. CDR3 in amino acids: CASSYLGPIASPYEQYV. CDR3 nucleotides: TGTGCCAGCAGTTACTTGGGACCGATCGCGAGTCCCTACGAGCAGTACGTC.

This clone was seen only a few times. This rearrangement joins TRBV19 to TRBJ1-1; D ambiguous. This CDR3 contains 14 residues. Trimming removed 6 bases at V and 0 bases at J, with 11 bases between. Germline V gives CDR1 LNHDA, CDR2 SQIVND (reference sequence). CDR3 loop: CASSTGIMNTEAFF. The CDR3 DNA reads as TGTGCCAGTAGCACGGGGATCATGAACACTGAAGCTTTCTTT.

This clone was counted at least ten times. Other DNA sequences of this sample code for an identical CDR3. The CDR3 reads CASSLAGNTIYF. The CDR3 coding sequence is TGTGCCAGCAGCTTAGCGGGAAACACCATATATTTT. The chain couples TRBV7-9 to TRBJ1-3; D call uncertain. The CDR3 consists of 12 residues. Germline lookup yields CDR1 SEHNR and CDR2 FQNEAQ (reference sequence). V lost 0 bases to trimming and J lost 4 bases, with 1 base between them.

This clone came up a few times. In nucleotides, the CDR3 is TGTGCCAGCAGCCTCTCCGGGACAGGGGGCTACGAGCAGTACGTC. This encodes CASSLSGTGGYEQYV. V and J are TRBV28 and TRBJ2-7; 11 bases are a match to TRBD1. The ends lost 6 bases at V and 3 bases at J; junction bases unmatched: 7. The germline V gene has CDR1 MDHEN and CDR2 SYDVKM. The CDR3 runs to 15 residues.